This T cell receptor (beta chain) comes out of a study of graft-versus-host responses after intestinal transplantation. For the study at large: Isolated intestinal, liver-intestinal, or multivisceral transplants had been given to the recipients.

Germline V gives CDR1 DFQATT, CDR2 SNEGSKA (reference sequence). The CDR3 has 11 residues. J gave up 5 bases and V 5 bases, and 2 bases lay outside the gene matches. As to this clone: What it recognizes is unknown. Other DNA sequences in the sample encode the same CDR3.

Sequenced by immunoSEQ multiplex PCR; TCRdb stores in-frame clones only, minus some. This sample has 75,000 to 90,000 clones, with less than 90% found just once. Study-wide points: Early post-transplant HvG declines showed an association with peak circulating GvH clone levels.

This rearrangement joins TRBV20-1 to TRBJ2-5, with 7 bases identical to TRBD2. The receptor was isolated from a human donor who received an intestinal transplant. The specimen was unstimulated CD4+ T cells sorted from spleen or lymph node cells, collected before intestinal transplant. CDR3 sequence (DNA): TGCAGTGCTCGACTAGCCGAGACCCAGTACTTC. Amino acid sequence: CSARLAETQYF.